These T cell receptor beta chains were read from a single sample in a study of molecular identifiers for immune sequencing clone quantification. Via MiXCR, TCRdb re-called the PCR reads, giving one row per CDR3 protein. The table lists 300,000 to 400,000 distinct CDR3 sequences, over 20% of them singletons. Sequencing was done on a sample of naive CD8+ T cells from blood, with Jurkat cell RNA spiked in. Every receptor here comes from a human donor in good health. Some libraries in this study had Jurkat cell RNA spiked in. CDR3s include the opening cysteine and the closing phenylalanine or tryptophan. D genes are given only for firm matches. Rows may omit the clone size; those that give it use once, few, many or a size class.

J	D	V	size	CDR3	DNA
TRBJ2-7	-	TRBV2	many	CASKDGGLRNEQYF	TGTGCCAGCAAAGATGGGGGCCTCCGCAACGAGCAGTACTTC
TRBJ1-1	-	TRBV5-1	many	CASSWGSGQTEAFF	TGCGCCAGCAGTTGGGGGTCCGGACAGACTGAAGCTTTCTTT
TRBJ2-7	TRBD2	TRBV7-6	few	CASSLTPGGYEQYF	TGTGCCAGCAGCTTAACCCCGGGAGGCTACGAGCAGTACTTC
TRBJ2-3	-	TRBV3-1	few	CASSQREAGGTDTQYF	TGTGCCAGCAGCCAACGCGAGGCAGGGGGCACAGATACGCAGTATTTT
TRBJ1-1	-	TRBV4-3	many	CASSQGRGYTEAFF	TGCGCCAGCAGCCAAGGACGCGGTTACACTGAAGCTTTCTTT
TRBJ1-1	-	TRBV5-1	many	CASSPTRPGQYNTEAFF	TGCGCCAGCAGCCCCACGAGACCGGGACAATACAACACTGAAGCTTTCTTT
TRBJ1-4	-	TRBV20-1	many	CSARPRTGGNEKLFF	TGCAGTGCTAGACCCCGGACTGGTGGGAATGAAAAACTGTTTTTT
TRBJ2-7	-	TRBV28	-	CASSPVDVAYEQYF	TGTGCCAGCAGTCCCGTGGACGTCGCCTACGAGCAGTACTTC
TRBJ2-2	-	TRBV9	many	CASSARRTGELFF	TGTGCCAGCAGCGCGCGAAGGACCGGGGAGCTGTTTTTT
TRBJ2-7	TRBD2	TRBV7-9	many	CASSYRGASGNYEQYF	TGTGCCAGCAGCTACCGAGGCGCTAGCGGGAACTACGAGCAGTACTTC
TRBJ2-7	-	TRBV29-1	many	CSVGGGAGYEQYF	TGCAGCGTTGGAGGGGGAGCTGGGTACGAGCAGTACTTC
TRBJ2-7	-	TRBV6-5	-	CASSYSVRRRRDYEQYF	TGTGCCAGCAGTTACTCGGTCCGCCGGCGAAGAGACTACGAGCAGTACTTC
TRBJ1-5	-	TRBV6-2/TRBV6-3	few	CASSYPTGMGNQPQHF	TGTGCCAGCAGTTACCCGACGGGTATGGGCAATCAGCCCCAGCATTTT
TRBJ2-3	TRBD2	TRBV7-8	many	CASSAGTRRTDTQYF	TGTGCCAGCAGCGCCGGGACTAGACGCACAGATACGCAGTATTTT
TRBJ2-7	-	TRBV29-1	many	CSVSRGTGPEQYF	TGCAGCGTTTCTCGCGGTACGGGGCCTGAGCAGTACTTC